This TCR beta chain was obtained from a study of cytomegalovirus exposure and HLA in healthy donors. Study-wide findings and caveats: A missense DCLRE1C variant was associated with V- and J-gene trimming of TCR beta chains in a later analysis, and an independent cohort replicated the association. Many donors carried some public TCRs, although rarity characterized most TCR sequences.

With 60 Vbeta and 13 Jbeta primers, the PCR was carried out. Under the authors' procedure: Approximately 11 million shared chains were among some 75 million unique TCR beta chains counted in a later analysis. Some clones are missing from TCRdb's copy, which holds only in-frame ones; the method was immunoSEQ multiplex PCR. That table is the source of V, J and clone size, and D and trimming were worked out from the DNA. The sample contains 150,000 to 200,000 clones, around 85% of which appear only once. With regard to this clone: Its antigen remains unknown.

This CDR3 is 13 amino acids long. CDR1 is SGDLS, CDR2 YYNGEE, per germline. V lost 4 bases to trimming and J lost 2 bases, with 10 bases between them. The chain combines TRBV9 with TRBJ2-7; D ambiguous. The sequencing sample was made of PBMCs. This clonotype originated in a woman aged 45-60 years in good health and CMV-seronegative. CDR3 amino acids: CASSPPAAYEQYF. The CDR3 DNA follows: TGTGCCAGCAGCCCCCCCGCAGCCTACGAGCAGTACTTC. The variable domain in full, with the rest retrieved from reference TRBV9 and TRBJ2-7, is DSGVTQTPKHLITATGQRVTLRCSPRSGDLSVYWYQQSLDQGLQFLIQYYNGEERAKGNILERFSAQQFPDLHSELNLSSLELGDSALYFCASSPPAAYEQYFGPGTRLTVT.